This record concerns one T cell receptor (beta chain) sequence. This clonotype was counted only a few times. Its target antigen remains unknown. The record has no base qualities; no much larger clone is one base away. These data come from a study of CD8 T cells in ankylosing spondylitis (dated by TCRdb to 2015 to 2018). Some background on the complete study: T cell receptor beta repertoires were profiled in healthy donors and ankylosing spondylitis patients so that disease-linked TCR variants could be found. The whole study cohort included 108 healthy donors and 25 ankylosing spondylitis patients. Peripheral blood was sampled, and synovial fluid was additionally collected from ankylosing spondylitis patients. Paper-wide results and their limitations: In peripheral blood, the disease-linked clones were found at relatively low frequencies and had a CD8+ phenotype. Some motif variants had previously been reported in the synovial fluid and blood of reactive arthritis patients, which suggests shared mechanisms of disease initiation. According to the report, matched synovial fluid samples from ankylosing spondylitis patients were significantly enriched for the disease-linked clones. A TCR beta motif of about eight highly homologous amino acid variants appeared characteristic of blood from ankylosing spondylitis patients.

The data were produced on an Illumina HiSeq 2500. TCR beta libraries were prepared by quantitative 5'-RACE with molecular barcodes. The authors processed their data as follows. Disease-linked TCR variants were identified with a new computational method built on a probabilistic model of VDJ rearrangement. TCRdb reprocessing: public reads trimmed at Q25 with fastp, clones called with MiXCR, in-frame beta chains kept. Each entry is one CDR3 protein sequence, shown with its most common DNA and genes. TCRdb assigned the V and J calls; the authors' analysis was not used. The sample table lists approximately 400,000 distinct CDR3 sequences, 25% to 30% of them with a count of one. In total, the top ten clones hold about 0.92% of the sample. Reading from cysteine to phenylalanine, the CDR3 counts 14 amino acids. The read is trimmed to its CDR3 DNA, 42 bases read in frame from base 1. For this chain, trimming is 1 base at the V end and 4 bases at the J end, and the number of junction bases without a gene match is 0.

The TCR comes from a male donor with ankylosing spondylitis. The chain couples TRBV12-3 or TRBV12-4 to TRBJ1-2, and 10 junctional nucleotides match TRBD1. Sequencing was done on a sample of blood, either unsorted or a sorted T cell fraction (not recorded which). The bases read TGTGCCAGCAGTTTAGGGACAGGGGGCTATGGCTACACCTTC. This encodes CASSLGTGGYGYTF.